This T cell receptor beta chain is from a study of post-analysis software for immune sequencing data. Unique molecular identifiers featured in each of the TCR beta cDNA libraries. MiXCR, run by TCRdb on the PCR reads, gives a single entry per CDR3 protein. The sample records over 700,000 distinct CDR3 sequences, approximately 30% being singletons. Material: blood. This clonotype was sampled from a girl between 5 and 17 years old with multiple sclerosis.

The DNA of the CDR3 is TGTGCCAGCAGTCTCGACACCAACACTGAAGCTTTCTTT. Its translation: CASSLDTNTEAFF. The rearrangement links TRBV12-3 or TRBV12-4 to TRBJ1-1; D gene unclear. Trimming removed 5 bases from V and 2 bases from J, with 9 bases in between. The CDR3 has 13 residues.